This is a list of T cell receptor beta chains from one sample in a study of T-cell reconstitution after alpha-beta-depleted transplantation in children. TCRdb independently ran MiXCR on the PCR reads; one entry per CDR3 protein. The sample contains over 85,000 distinct CDR3 sequences, approximately 6% of which appear only once. This material consisted of PBMCs, mostly from graft donor cells, taken 60 days after TCRalphabeta/CD19-depleted stem cell transplant. The receptors here all came from a female patient aged 2-9 years who had a stem cell transplant for Fanconi anemia, so the T cells may come from the graft donor. The CDR3 runs from the conserved cysteine through the conserved F or W. Each record gives: V gene, D gene, clone size, J gene, CDR3 DNA, CDR3 protein. D genes are given only for firm matches. Rows give clone size only sometimes, using once, few, many, or a class for an expanded clone.

>TRBV5-1|TRBD2|many|TRBJ2-2
TGCGCCAGCAGCTTTATTCTAGCGGGGGCGCTCACCGGGGAGCTGTTTTTT
CASSFILAGALTGELFF
>TRBV20-1|TRBD2|many|TRBJ2-3
TGCAGTGCTAGAGAAAATTCTGGGAGCGGGAGGACAGATACGCAGTATTTT
CSARENSGSGRTDTQYF
>TRBV2|NA|many|TRBJ2-7
TGTGCCAGCAGTGGTCTTGGGGCCTACGAGCAGTACTTC
CASSGLGAYEQYF
>TRBV28|NA|NA|TRBJ2-7
TGTGCCAGCAGTTTATATGGGTACGAGCAGTACTTC
CASSLYGYEQYF
>TRBV28|NA|many|TRBJ1-1
TGTGCCAGCAGGGGCCCCCCTGACCCAGTTGAAGCTTTCTTT
CASRGPPDPVEAFF
>TRBV28|NA|many|TRBJ1-1
TGTGCCAGCTGGGGCGCGAACACTGAAGCTTTCTTT
CASWGANTEAFF
>TRBV3-1|TRBD2|NA|TRBJ2-5
TGTGCCAGCAGCCAAGGACTAGCGGCTTACCAAGAGACCCAGTACTTC
CASSQGLAAYQETQYF
>TRBV5-5|NA|few|TRBJ2-7
TGTGCCAGCAGGGGCGAGCAGTACTTC
CASRGEQYF
>TRBV20-1|TRBD1|NA|TRBJ1-6
TGCAGTGCCCGGACAGGGGGCAATAATTCACCCCTCCACTTT
CSARTGGNNSPLHF
>TRBV5-1|TRBD2|many|TRBJ2-1
TGCGCCAGCAGCTCGGGACTAGCGGGGGCCTACAATGAGCAGTTCTTC
CASSSGLAGAYNEQFF
>TRBV12-3/TRBV12-4|NA|NA|TRBJ1-6
TGTGCCAGCAGGTTATATAATTCACCCCTCCACTTT
CASRLYNSPLHF
>TRBV28|NA|many|TRBJ2-6
TGTGCCAGCAGCTTGAGCTCTGGGGCCAACGTCCTGACTTTC
CASSLSSGANVLTF
>TRBV28|TRBD2|NA|TRBJ2-5
TGTGCCAGCAGTTTAATCGCAGCGGGGGTCCAAGAGACCCAGTACTTC
CASSLIAAGVQETQYF
>TRBV29-1|TRBD1|many|TRBJ2-2
TGCAGCGTTAAAGAAGGGGGCAGGGTGACCGGGGAGCTGTTTTTT
CSVKEGGRVTGELFF
>TRBV12-3/TRBV12-4|NA|many|TRBJ2-7
TGTGCCAGCAGTTTAGCGCGGGTTGAGTTCGGGAGCTCCTACGAGCAGTACTTC
CASSLARVEFGSSYEQYF
>TRBV28|NA|NA|TRBJ1-1
TGTGCCAGCAGTTTCCCCGGACAGCTAAACACTGAAGCTTTCTTT
CASSFPGQLNTEAFF
>TRBV5-1|TRBD1|NA|TRBJ2-7
TGCGCCAGTTCCTTTGACAGGGACTACGAGCAGTACTTC
CASSFDRDYEQYF
>TRBV4-2|NA|many|TRBJ1-1
TGTGCCAGCAGCCGTTATCACACAGAGAACACTGAAGCTTTCTTT
CASSRYHTENTEAFF
>TRBV27|NA|NA|TRBJ2-7
TGTGCCAGCAGTTTATCAGGGCTCCCCTACGAGCAGTACTTC
CASSLSGLPYEQYF
>TRBV2|NA|many|TRBJ2-7
TGTGCCAGCAGTGGTGCGGGGTACGAGCAGTACTTC
CASSGAGYEQYF
>TRBV29-1|NA|NA|TRBJ2-5
TGCACCTCGACTAGAGGGGAGACCCAGTACTTC
CTSTRGETQYF
>TRBV4-1|NA|NA|TRBJ2-3
TGCGCCAGCAGCCAAGGTCTCCGGAAGTGGGGCACAGATACGCAGTATTTT
CASSQGLRKWGTDTQYF
>TRBV5-1|NA|medium-sized|TRBJ2-2
TGCGCCAGCAGCTTGCTCAGAACCACCGGGGAGCTGTTTTTT
CASSLLRTTGELFF
>TRBV6-2/TRBV6-3|TRBD1|many|TRBJ2-2
TGTGCCAGCGGACCGGGACAGGGGCGAGGCGGGGAGCTGTTTTTT
CASGPGQGRGGELFF
>TRBV4-1|NA|few|TRBJ2-3
TGCGCCAGCAGCCAAGACCGCGGGGTGGGGGGCACAGATACGCAGTATTTT
CASSQDRGVGGTDTQYF
>TRBV5-1|TRBD2|NA|TRBJ2-1
TGCGCCAGCAGCTTCCTGACTAGCGGGAGGGTGGATGAGCAGTTCTTC
CASSFLTSGRVDEQFF
>TRBV10-2|NA|NA|TRBJ2-7
TGCGCCAGCAGTGAAAGCGGGTCTATAATCGAGCAGTACTTC
CASSESGSIIEQYF
>TRBV20-1|NA|many|TRBJ2-7
TGCAGTGCTAGAGACCCCCACACTTCCTACGAGCAGTACTTC
CSARDPHTSYEQYF
>TRBV7-3|NA|many|TRBJ2-7
TGTGCCAGCAGCTTTCGGGCACCCTACGAGCAGTACTTC
CASSFRAPYEQYF
>TRBV6-4|NA|few|TRBJ2-5
TGTGCCAGCAGTCTCTCGGCAGGCGGGACCCAGTACTTC
CASSLSAGGTQYF
>TRBV20-1|TRBD2|many|TRBJ2-1
TGCAGTGCTATACAAGCTAGCGGGAGCTCCTACAATGAGCAGTTCTTC
CSAIQASGSSYNEQFF
>TRBV3-1|NA|many|TRBJ1-2
TGTGCCAGCAGCCAAATTCCCGATATAGGTGGCTACACCTTC
CASSQIPDIGGYTF
>TRBV5-1|NA|few|TRBJ2-7
TGCGCCAGCAGTCGCCGGCAGAGCTACGAGCAGTACTTC
CASSRRQSYEQYF
>TRBV14|NA|few|TRBJ2-1
TGTGCCAGCAGCGAAAAGCAGACTAGAAAAGAGCAGTTCTTC
CASSEKQTRKEQFF
>TRBV5-1|TRBD2|many|TRBJ2-3
TGCGCCAGCAGCAAACTAGCGGGTCTAAACACAGATACGCAGTATTTT
CASSKLAGLNTDTQYF